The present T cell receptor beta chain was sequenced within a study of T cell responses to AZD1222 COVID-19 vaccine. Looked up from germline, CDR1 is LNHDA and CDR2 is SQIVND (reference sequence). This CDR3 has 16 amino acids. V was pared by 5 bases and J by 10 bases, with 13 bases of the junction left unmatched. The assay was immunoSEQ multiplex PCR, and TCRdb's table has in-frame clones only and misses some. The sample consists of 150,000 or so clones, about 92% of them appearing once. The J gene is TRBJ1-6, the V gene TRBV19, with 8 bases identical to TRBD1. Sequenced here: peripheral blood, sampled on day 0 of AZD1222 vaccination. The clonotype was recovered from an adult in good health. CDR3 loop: CASSHRQGITGSPLHF. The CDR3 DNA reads TGTGCCAGTAGTCACCGACAGGGGATTACAGGGTCACCCCTCCACTTT. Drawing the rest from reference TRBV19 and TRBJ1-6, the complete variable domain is DGGITQSPKYLFRKEGQNVTLSCEQNLNHDAMYWYRQDPGQGLRLIYYSQIVNDFQKGDIAEGYSVSREKKESFPLTVTSAQKNPTAFYLCASSHRQGITGSPLHFGNGTRLTVT.